This TCR beta chain was recovered during a study of blood T cell repertoires in COVID-19 (dated by TCRdb to between 2020 and 2021). Broadly, across the study: Samples covering the acute and convalescent phases of COVID-19 were provided by collaborators in the United States, Italy and Spain. The material from the prospective study consisted of cDNA or gDNA derived from T cells, B-cell-depleted T cells, or PBMCs. The repertoires were released in a freely available public database intended as a resource for research on the immune response to SARS-CoV-2. Nearly every sample came with metadata listing a de-identified subject ID, COVID-19 status, age in years and sex. The dataset comprised deeply sampled blood TCRbeta repertoires from subjects exposed to, actively infected with, or recovered from COVID-19. The samples were drawn from two sources: the first 160 participants of the ongoing ImmuneRACE study, and fewer than 1,500 subjects contributed by 6 global collaborators. Where available, HLA class I and class II types were obtained from metadata supplied by the sample provider rather than from assay-based typing. The research as a whole found: The quantity of clinical and demographic metadata differed by source and by participant and was supplied without curation.

The immunoSEQ Assay, a bias-controlled multiplex PCR, was used to amplify TCRbeta CDR3 regions from genomic DNA. Per the source publication's procedure: The number of nucleated cells in each sample was estimated from the amplification of reference gene primers within the assay. To quantify the absolute abundance of each unique TCRbeta CDR3 rearrangement, sequence reads were collapsed and filtered. For each sample, productive Simpson clonality was calculated as the square root of Simpson's diversity index across productive rearrangements. TCRdb provides this immuneACCESS table in a form limited to in-frame rearrangements. Some clones are lacking; in checked studies, under half of them reflect an unresolved V gene, and why the rest are absent is not known. V and J calls and clone size are as listed in that table; D and trimming were resolved from the DNA. For this sample there are approximately 120,000 clones; roughly 80% appear just once. The ten most abundant clones make up approximately 6% of the sample.

One collaborating source in Seattle enrolled patients during active infection and followed them longitudinally through the course of disease. Each collaborating institution followed its own protocols to collect whole blood in K2EDTA tubes. For TCRbeta analysis, collaborators shipped samples in one of three forms: frozen whole blood, isolated PBMCs, or DNA extracted from either of those sample types. This clone was seen once. It has no known antigen specificity. Base quality data are lacking; no much larger clone is found one base away. What was sequenced was peripheral blood. The sequence came from a man at least 80 years old with COVID-19, enrolled during active disease.

The DNA sequence is as follows: TGTGCCAGCAAGCCGGGACTAGCGGGAACAGATACGCAGTATTTT. It is translated as CASKPGLAGTDTQYF. The chain links TRBV3-1 (or the pseudogene TRBV3-2) with TRBJ2-3, and 13 junction bases match TRBD2. The germline V gene (reference sequence) sets CDR1 to LGHDT and CDR2 to YNNKEL. Including cysteine and phenylalanine, the CDR3 has 15 amino acids. This entry keeps only the CDR3 DNA: 45 bases, framed from base 1. V lost 7 bases and J lost 3 bases, and the count of bases not matched to a germline gene is 4.